This T cell receptor (beta chain) appears in the sequencing data of a study of cytomegalovirus exposure and HLA in healthy donors. General study findings and limits: In a later analysis, a missense DCLRE1C variant was linked to TCR beta V- and J-gene trimming.

CDR1 and CDR2 from the germline V gene are GTSNPN and SVGIG (reference sequence). V was clipped by 5 bases and J by 3 bases, with 13 bases between them. The CDR3 consists of 14 residues. In the PCR, 60 Vbeta and 13 Jbeta primers were used. This table comes from immunoSEQ multiplex PCR, and its TCRdb copy is limited to in-frame clones, with some not included. This table holds 90,000 to 150,000 clones, 75% found once. Concerning this clone: The antigen remains unidentified.

Input material: PBMCs. This sequence joins TRBV30 and TRBJ2-2, with D maybe TRBD1 (5 bases). The clonotype originates from a woman in her thirties or forties in good health and CMV-seropositive. CDR3 sequence: CAWDSTEYTGELFF. CDR3 bases: TGTGCCTGGGATTCGACAGAATACACCGGGGAGCTGTTTTTT.